The present T cell receptor beta chain was sequenced within a study of T cell changes during pregnancy in multiple sclerosis. TCRdb keeps only in-frame clones here, not all; method: immunoSEQ multiplex PCR. The table records 65,000 to 90,000 clones, 91% of them present only once. Germline trimming cut 2 bases from V and 0 bases from J; bases unmatched to any gene: 5. This CDR3 spans 16 amino acids. CDR1 and CDR2 from the germline V gene are ENHRY and SYGVKD. The specimen was PBMCs, collected in the first trimester of pregnancy. The J gene is TRBJ2-3, the V gene TRBV10-3; 7 nucleotides align to TRBD2. This receptor was obtained from a female donor in good health, serving as a control in a pregnancy study. Some clones in this sample may be carry-over from other donors' samples. CDR3 sequence reads: CAISEASGASTDTQYF. The CDR3 coding sequence is TGTGCCATCAGTGAGGCAAGCGGGGCTAGCACAGATACGCAGTATTTT.